This TCR beta chain appears in the sequencing data of a study of cytotoxic CD8 clonotypes in ibrutinib-treated CLL. Across the whole study: Of a cohort that held 11 relapsed/refractory and roughly 15 treatment-naive patients, under 18 were IGHV unmutated. General study points: Sampling times (in sustained-remission versus progressing patients) were not the same. T-cell clonality at baseline went above that of age-matched healthy donors and rose and fell with circulating CD8+ T-cell counts.

Measured with immunoSEQ multiplex PCR; TCRdb has only the in-frame clones, and not every one. Of some 140,000 clones in the sample, 75% to 95% are singletons; the top ten hold 10% to 14%. Only one count was recorded for this clone. Its antigen is not identified. This clonotype was sampled from a human donor with chronic lymphocytic leukemia. The sequencing here drew on PBMCs, taken after 12 months of ibrutinib treatment.

Here the CDR3 reads CASSPSWQASTDTQYF. The CDR3 DNA reads as TGTGCCAGCTCACCATCTTGGCAGGCGAGCACAGATACGCAGTATTTT. The chain uses TRBV18 and TRBJ2-3, with D uncertain. Germline assignment: CDR1 KGHSH and CDR2 LQKENI. The germline V and J ends were trimmed by 2 bases and 0 bases, with 12 bases remaining between them. The CDR3 extends over 16 amino acids.